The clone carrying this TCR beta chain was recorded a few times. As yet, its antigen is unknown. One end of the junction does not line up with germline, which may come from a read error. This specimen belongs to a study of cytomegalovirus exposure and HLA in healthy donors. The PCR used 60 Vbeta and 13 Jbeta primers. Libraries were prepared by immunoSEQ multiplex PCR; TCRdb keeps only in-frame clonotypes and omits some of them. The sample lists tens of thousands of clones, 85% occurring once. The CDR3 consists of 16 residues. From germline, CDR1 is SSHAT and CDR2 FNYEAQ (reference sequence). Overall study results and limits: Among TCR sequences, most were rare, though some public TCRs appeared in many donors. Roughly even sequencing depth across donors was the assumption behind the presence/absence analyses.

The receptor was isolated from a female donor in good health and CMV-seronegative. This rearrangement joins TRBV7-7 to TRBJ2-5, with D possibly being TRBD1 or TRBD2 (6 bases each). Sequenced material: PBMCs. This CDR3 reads CASSLGGTPGAETQYF. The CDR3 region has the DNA TGTGCTAGCAGCTTAGGGGGGACTCCTGGGGCAGAGACCCAGTACTTC. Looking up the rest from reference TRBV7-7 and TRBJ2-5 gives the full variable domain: GAGVSQSPRYKVTKRGQDVTLRCDPISSHATLYWYQQALGQGPEFLTYFNYEAQPDKSGLPSDRFSAERPEGSISTLTIQRTEQRDSAMYRCASSLGGTPGAETQYFGPGTRLLVL.